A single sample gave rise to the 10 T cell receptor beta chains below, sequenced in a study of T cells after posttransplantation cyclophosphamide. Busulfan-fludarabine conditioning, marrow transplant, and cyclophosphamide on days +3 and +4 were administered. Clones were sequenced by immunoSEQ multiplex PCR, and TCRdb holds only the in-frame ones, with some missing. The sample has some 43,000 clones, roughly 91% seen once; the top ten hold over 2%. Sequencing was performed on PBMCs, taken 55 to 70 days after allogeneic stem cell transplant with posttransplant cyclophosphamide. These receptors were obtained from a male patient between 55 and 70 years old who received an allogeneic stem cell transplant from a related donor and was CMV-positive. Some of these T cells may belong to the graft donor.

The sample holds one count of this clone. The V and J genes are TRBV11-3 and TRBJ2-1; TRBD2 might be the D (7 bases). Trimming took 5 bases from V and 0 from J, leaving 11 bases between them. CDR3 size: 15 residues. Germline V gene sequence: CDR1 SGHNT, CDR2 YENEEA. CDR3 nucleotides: TGTGCCAGCAGCAGAGGGGGGGACTCCTACAATGAGCAGTTCTTC. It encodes CASSRGGDSYNEQFF.

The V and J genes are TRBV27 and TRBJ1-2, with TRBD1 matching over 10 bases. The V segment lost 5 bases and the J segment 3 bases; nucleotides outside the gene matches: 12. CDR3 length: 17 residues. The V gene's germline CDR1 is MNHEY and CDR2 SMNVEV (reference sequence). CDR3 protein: CASSVSGQGVGYYGYTF. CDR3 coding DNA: TGTGCCAGCAGTGTGTCCGGACAGGGGGTCGGGTACTATGGCTACACCTTC.

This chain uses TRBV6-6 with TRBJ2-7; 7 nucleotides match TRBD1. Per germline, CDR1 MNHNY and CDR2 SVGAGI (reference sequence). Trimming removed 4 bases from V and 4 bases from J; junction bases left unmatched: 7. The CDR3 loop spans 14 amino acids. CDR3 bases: TGTGCCAGCAGTTCCACAGGGGCCAAGTACGAGCAGTACTTC. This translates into CASSSTGAKYEQYF.

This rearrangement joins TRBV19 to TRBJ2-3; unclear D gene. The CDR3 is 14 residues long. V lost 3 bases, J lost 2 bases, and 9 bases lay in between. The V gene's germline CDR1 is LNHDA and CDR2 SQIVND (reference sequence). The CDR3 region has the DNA TGTGCCAGTAGTATGGCCAGGCTCACAGATACGCAGTATTTT. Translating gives CASSMARLTDTQYF.

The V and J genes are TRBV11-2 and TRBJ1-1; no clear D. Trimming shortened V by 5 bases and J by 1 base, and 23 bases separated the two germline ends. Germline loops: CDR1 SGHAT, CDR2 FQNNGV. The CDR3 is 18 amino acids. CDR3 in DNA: TGTGCCAGCAGCACTCTTCCATTCGACGGAGCCCCGAACACTGAAGCTTTCTTT. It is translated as CASSTLPFDGAPNTEAFF.

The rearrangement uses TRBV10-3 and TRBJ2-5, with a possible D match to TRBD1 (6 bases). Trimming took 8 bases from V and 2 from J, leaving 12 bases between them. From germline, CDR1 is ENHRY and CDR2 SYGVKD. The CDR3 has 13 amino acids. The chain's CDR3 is CAIGSGQQETQYF. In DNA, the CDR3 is TGTGCCATCGGAAGTGGACAGCAAGAGACCCAGTACTTC.

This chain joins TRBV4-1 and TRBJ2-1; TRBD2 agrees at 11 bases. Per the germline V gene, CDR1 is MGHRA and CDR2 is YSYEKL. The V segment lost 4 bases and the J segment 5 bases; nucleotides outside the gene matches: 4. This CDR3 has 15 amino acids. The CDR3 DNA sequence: TGCGCCAGCAGCCCCCCTAGCGGGGGGAACAATGAGCAGTTCTTC. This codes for CASSPPSGGNNEQFF.

The CDR3 sequence is CASSEMGQGNTEAFF. The CDR3 coding sequence is TGTGCCAGCAGTGAAATGGGACAGGGGAACACTGAAGCTTTCTTT. V is TRBV2 and J is TRBJ1-1, with TRBD1 matching over 9 bases. J gave up 1 base and V 2 bases, and 2 bases lay outside the gene matches. Germline CDR1 and CDR2: SNHLY and FYNNEI. This CDR3 is built from 15 residues.

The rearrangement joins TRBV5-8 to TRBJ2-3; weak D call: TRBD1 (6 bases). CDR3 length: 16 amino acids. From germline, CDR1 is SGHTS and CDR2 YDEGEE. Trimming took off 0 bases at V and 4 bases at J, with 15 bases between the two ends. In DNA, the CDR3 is TGTGCCAGCAGCTTGGGCCAGGGGCTCGCGGCAGATACGCAGTATTTT. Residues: CASSLGQGLAADTQYF.

CDR3 DNA sequence: TGCGCCAGCAGCTTCCTGGGACAGGAGGATGGCTACACCTTC. Encoded protein: CASSFLGQEDGYTF. The chain uses TRBV5-1 and TRBJ1-2; TRBD1 agrees at 8 bases. The ends lost 2 bases at V and 6 bases at J; junction bases unmatched: 6. The CDR3 runs to 14 residues. The germline V gene has CDR1 SGHRS and CDR2 YFSETQ. Filled out from reference TRBV5-1 and TRBJ1-2, the complete variable domain reads KAGVTQTPRYLIKTRGQQVTLSCSPISGHRSVSWYQQTPGQGLQFLFEYFSETQRNKGNFPGRFSGRQFSNSRSEMNVSTLELGDSALYLCASSFLGQEDGYTFGSGTRLTVV.